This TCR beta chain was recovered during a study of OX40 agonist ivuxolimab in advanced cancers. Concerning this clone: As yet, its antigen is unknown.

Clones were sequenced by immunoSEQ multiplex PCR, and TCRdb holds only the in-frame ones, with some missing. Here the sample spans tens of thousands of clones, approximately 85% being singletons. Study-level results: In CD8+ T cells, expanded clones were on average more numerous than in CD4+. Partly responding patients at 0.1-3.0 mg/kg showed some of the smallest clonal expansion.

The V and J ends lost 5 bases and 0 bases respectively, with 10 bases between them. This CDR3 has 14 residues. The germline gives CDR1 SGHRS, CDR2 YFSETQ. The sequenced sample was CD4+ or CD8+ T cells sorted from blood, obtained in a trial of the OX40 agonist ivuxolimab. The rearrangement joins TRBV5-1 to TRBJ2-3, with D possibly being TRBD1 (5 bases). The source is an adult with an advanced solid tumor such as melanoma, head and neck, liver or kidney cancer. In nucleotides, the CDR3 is TGCGCCAGCAGGCCGGACATAAGCACAGATACGCAGTATTTT. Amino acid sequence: CASRPDISTDTQYF.